This record looks at one T cell receptor beta chain sequence and its context. Which antigen it targets is not known. Per-base qualities were not stored, and no clone one base away is much larger. This entry comes from a study of PD-1 blockade in classical Hodgkin lymphoma (dated by TCRdb to the early 2020s). Context from the whole study: A peripheral blood immune signature of response to PD-1 blockade in classical Hodgkin lymphoma was defined using TCR beta sequencing and CyTOF.

The CDR3 sequence holds 13 residues, the cysteine and phenylalanine included. Just the 39-base CDR3 DNA is kept, in frame starting at base 1. CDR1 is given as MNHNS and CDR2 as SASEGT, both from the germline V gene. V loses 5 bases of germline sequence and J loses 0 bases, and the interval between the two ends is 7 bases. Genomic DNA was isolated using the Qiagen DNeasy kit from unsorted PBMCs as well as from negatively selected CD4+ and CD8+ fractions. Using primers that anneal to V and J segments, immunoSEQ multiplex PCR amplified the TCR beta CDR3 regions. A synthetic immune receptor repertoire was used to minimize amplification bias, and any remaining bias was removed computationally after sequencing. Processing in the source paper ran as follows. Repertoire diversity was quantified as the Shannon entropy index using custom Python scripts. Unsorted, CD4+ and CD8+ repertoires were examined separately, except in combined analyses, for which CD4+ and CD8+ sequences were merged in silico. TCRdb provides this immuneACCESS table in a form limited to in-frame rearrangements. Some clones are lacking; in checked studies, under half of them reflect an unresolved V gene, and why the rest are absent is not known. V, J and clone size are taken as reported in that table, and D and trimming were inferred from the DNA itself. The sample data list approximately 2,500 clones, and 70% to 80% of these were observed just once. The top ten constitute more than 11% of the sample.

The time point label, read with the paper, signifies: newly diagnosed, previously untreated cHL patient sample. A Miltenyi CD8+ T cell isolation kit was used for magnetic negative selection to purify CD8+ T cells from thawed PBMCs. As a comparison group for the relapsed/refractory trial patients, PBMCs were sequenced from patients with newly diagnosed, previously untreated classical Hodgkin lymphoma. After peripheral blood was drawn into 8 mL Vacutainer Cell Preparation Tubes, PBMCs were isolated by centrifugation and then cryopreserved. Purified CD4+ and CD8+ fractions were prepared only for cases where an additional PBMC sample was available. Magnetically labelled cells were depleted on LS columns in a quadroMACS separator, and the flow-through was collected as the purified fraction. Results and caveats for the whole study, not just this receptor: Baseline TCR diversity was reported to be lower in newly diagnosed patients than in healthy donors, and even lower in relapsed/refractory patients. The study covered only a single clinical trial cohort, and the causes of the repertoire differences, possibly disease activity or prior therapy, were still not defined.

Source material: CD8+ T cells from blood. The TCR comes from a human donor with classical Hodgkin lymphoma. This chain joins TRBV6-1 to TRBJ1-1, with the D gene not confidently named. The CDR3 here reads CASSSGMNTEAFF. The nucleotides read TGTGCCAGCAGTAGCGGGATGAACACTGAAGCTTTCTTT.